Listed here are 14 T cell receptor beta chains from one sample, sequenced in a study of T-cell memory formation after mild COVID-19. TCRdb reanalysed the 5' RACE reads using MiXCR and keeps one entry per CDR3 protein. The table lists hundreds of thousands of distinct CDR3 sequences, approximately 18% of them singletons. The source material was PBMCs or a T cell subset sorted from them (not recorded which). The receptor source for this set is a young man who had mild COVID-19 (a few samples of this study predate the infection). Cell type and time point are not known.

J is TRBJ2-2 and V is TRBV7-4; unclear D gene. Per the germline V gene, CDR1 is SGHVT and CDR2 is SQSDAQ. Trimming shortened V by 4 bases and J by 5 bases, and 8 bases separated the two germline ends. CDR3 size: 13 residues. This CDR3 is CASSSLGTGELFF. The CDR3 coding sequence is TGTGCCAGCAGCTCCTTAGGAACCGGGGAGCTGTTTTTT.

The chain has TRBV7-2 and TRBJ2-3; TRBD2 agrees at 7 bases. Trimming took 5 bases from V and 3 from J; bases not matched to a gene: 8. Per the germline V gene, CDR1 is SGHTA and CDR2 is FQGNSA. CDR3 length equals 15 residues. The CDR3 DNA follows: TGTGCCAGCAGCATCCCGGGACTACGGACAGATACGCAGTATTTT. The encoded protein is CASSIPGLRTDTQYF.

J is TRBJ1-2 and V is TRBV5-1; D ambiguous. Between the trimmed V and J ends, which lost 0 bases and 8 bases, there was a span of 11 bases. CDR1 is SGHRS and CDR2 is YFSETQ in the germline V gene. The CDR3 has 13 residues. The CDR3 DNA is TGCGCCAGCAGCTTGGGGAGGTTCCAGGGCTACACCTTC. It specifies CASSLGRFQGYTF.

The chain carries TRBV4-3 and TRBJ2-1; D is possibly TRBD1 or TRBD2 (5 bases each). Per the germline V gene, CDR1 is LGHNA and CDR2 is YSLEER. Trimming stripped 0 bases from V and 9 bases from J, with 27 bases between. This CDR3 is 19 amino acids long. The CDR3 DNA follows: TGCGCCAGCAGCCAAGAGGTACCTCGAATTAGGGCTTCTGGGGGTGAGCAGTTCTTC. Protein sequence: CASSQEVPRIRASGGEQFF.

This clonotype was seen more than once but under ten times. The CDR3 loop reads CASSITTPGNTEAFF. The CDR3 bases are TGCGCCAGCAGTATAACAACCCCGGGGAACACTGAAGCTTTCTTT. J is TRBJ1-1 and V is TRBV5-1; the D is unclear. The V end was cut by 5 bases, the J end by 1 base, with 15 bases between. Germline CDR1 and CDR2: SGHRS and YFSETQ. This CDR3 spans 15 amino acids.

The chain employs TRBV3-1 and TRBJ1-2, with D hard to call. The CDR3 consists of 16 residues. Germline-derived CDR1 and CDR2 are LGHDT and YNNKEL (reference sequence). The germline V and J ends were trimmed by 0 bases and 0 bases, with 11 bases remaining between them. This CDR3 reads CASSQDGGRANYGYTF. As DNA, the CDR3 is TGTGCCAGCAGCCAAGACGGTGGCAGAGCTAACTATGGCTACACCTTC.

This clonotype was seen a handful of times. V gene TRBV7-8 combines with J gene TRBJ2-3, with D perhaps TRBD1 (6 bases). This CDR3 region has 14 residues. V lost 5 bases, J lost 7 bases, and 16 bases lay in between. Germline lookup yields CDR1 SGHVS and CDR2 FQNEAQ. Here the CDR3 DNA reads TGTGCCAGCAGCCTTTCAGGGGTTATGAATACGCAGTATTTT. This gives the protein CASSLSGVMNTQYF.

This clonotype was counted at least ten times. The chain uses TRBV12-3 or TRBV12-4 and TRBJ1-5; 9 nucleotides agree with TRBD1. V was clipped by 6 bases and J by 4 bases; unmatched bases: 1. This CDR3 region has 13 residues. CDR3 DNA: TGTGCCAGCAGCGGGACAGGGAATCAGCCCCAGCATTTT. It yields the protein CASSGTGNQPQHF.

This clonotype was found a few times. V and J are TRBV20-1 and TRBJ1-1; the D gene is possibly TRBD1 (5 bases). The CDR3 sequence is 11 residues long. Germline V gives CDR1 DFQATT, CDR2 SNEGSKA (reference sequence). The V and J ends lost 6 bases and 6 bases respectively, with 11 bases between them. CDR3 coding DNA: TGCAGTGCGCCGACAGCCCCTGAAGCTTTCTTT. Amino acid sequence: CSAPTAPEAFF.

This clonotype came up a few times. The chain carries TRBV5-1 and TRBJ2-3, with TRBD2 matching over 8 bases. The CDR3 runs to 17 residues. With V trimmed by 0 bases and J by 2 bases, 8 bases remained unmatched. Germline V gene sequence: CDR1 SGHRS, CDR2 YFSETQ. The CDR3 DNA follows: TGCGCCAGCAGCTTGGGAGCCGGCGGGGGGTCCACAGATACGCAGTATTTT. Amino acids: CASSLGAGGGSTDTQYF.

V usage is TRBV11-2 and J usage is TRBJ2-7, with TRBD1 as a possible D gene (6 bases). Germline V gene lookup returns CDR1 SGHAT and CDR2 FQNNGV. Trimming shortened V by 5 bases and J by 4 bases, and 12 bases separated the two germline ends. The CDR3 extends over 13 amino acids. The CDR3, as DNA: TGTGCCAGCAGCCCGGGACACGGGTACGAGCAGTACGTC. The encoded protein is CASSPGHGYEQYV.

The V gene is TRBV15, the J gene TRBJ1-1; no reliable D call. CDR1 and CDR2 from the germline V gene are LNHNV and YYDKDF (reference sequence). Trimming removed 0 bases at V and 0 bases at J, with 5 bases between. This CDR3 is built from 14 residues. CDR3 nucleotide sequence: TGTGCCACCAGCAGAGATCTCGTGAACACTGAAGCTTTCTTT. Protein: CATSRDLVNTEAFF. The full variable domain, with the rest looked up from reference TRBV15 and TRBJ1-1, is DAMVIQNPRYQVTQFGKPVTLSCSQTLNHNVMYWYQQKSSQAPKLLFHYYDKDFNNEADTPDNFQSRRPNTSFCFLDIRSPGLGDTAMYLCATSRDLVNTEAFFGQGTRLTVV.

This clonotype was seen more than once but under ten times. The chain uses TRBV6-1 and TRBJ1-1; D not certain. The CDR3 totals 8 residues. V was pared by 5 bases and J by 11 bases, with 3 bases between. Germline V gives CDR1 MNHNS, CDR2 SASEGT. This CDR3 reads CASSSAFF. CDR3 bases: TGTGCCAGCAGTTCGGCTTTCTTT.

CDR3 sequence (DNA): TGTGCCAGCAGCCCGGACCGTACACTTTTCTATGGCTACACCTTC. Its translation is CASSPDRTLFYGYTF. V and J are TRBV5-4 and TRBJ1-2; D gene uncertain. Per the germline V gene, CDR1 is SGHNT and CDR2 is YYREEE (reference sequence). CDR3 size: 15 residues. The ends were cut back, 4 bases at V and 4 bases at J, with 17 bases in the middle. Full variable domain (rest looked up from reference TRBV5-4 and TRBJ1-2): ETGVTQSPTHLIKTRGQQVTLRCSSQSGHNTVSWYQQALGQGPQFIFQYYREEENGRGNFPPRFSGLQFPNYSSELNVNALELDDSALYLCASSPDRTLFYGYTFGSGTRLTVV.